This T cell receptor (beta chain) was sequenced in a study of blood T cell repertoires in COVID-19 (TCRdb year 2020). Describing the broader study: Collaborator samples came from the United States, Italy and Spain and covered acute and convalescent phases of COVID-19. The repertoires were released in a freely available public database meant as a resource for research on the immune response to SARS-CoV-2. Sample metadata almost always included a de-identified subject ID, COVID-19 status, age in years and sex. Samples came from the ongoing ImmuneRACE study (first 160 participants) plus 1,254 subjects from 6 global collaborators. Where available, HLA class I and class II types were taken from metadata supplied by the sample provider and were not determined by assay-based typing. The material from the prospective study consisted of cDNA or gDNA derived from T cells, B-cell-depleted T cells, or PBMCs. Subjects who had been exposed to COVID-19, were actively infected with it, or had recovered from it provided the deeply sampled blood TCRbeta repertoires that made up the dataset.

Samples from volunteer blood donors who had recovered from COVID-19 were contributed by a second Seattle source. Each collaborating institution followed its own protocols to collect whole blood in K2EDTA tubes. Collaborator samples were shipped for TCRbeta analysis as frozen whole blood, isolated PBMCs, or DNA extracted from either sample type. The CDR3 holds 17 amino acids from the cysteine to the phenylalanine. Only CDR3 DNA is held: 51 bases, read in frame from base 1. Cut back by 0 bases and 4 bases, the V and J ends lie 16 bases apart. From a lookup of the germline V gene (reference sequence), CDR1 and CDR2 are MNHEY and SMNVEV. What the research found in general, with its limitations: How much clinical and demographic metadata was included differed by source and by participant, and the metadata was provided uncurated.

On this clone: It has no known antigen specificity. The input lacks base qualities; no much larger clone sits a single base away.

TCRbeta CDR3 regions were amplified from genomic DNA by means of the immunoSEQ Assay, a bias-controlled multiplex PCR. Under the source paper's analysis protocol: The number of nucleated cells in each sample was estimated from the amplification of reference gene primers within the assay. To quantify the absolute abundance of each unique TCRbeta CDR3 rearrangement, sequence reads were collapsed and filtered. For each sample, productive Simpson clonality was calculated as the square root of Simpson's diversity index over productive rearrangements. TCRdb retrieved this table from immuneACCESS and kept in-frame rearrangements only. Not all clones are present; in checked studies, unresolved V genes account for under half, and no reason is known for the remainder. V, J and clone size were drawn from that table, and D and trimming were deduced from the DNA. This sample lists roughly 150,000 clones; around 83% were detected once. Roughly a fifth of the sample is taken by the ten largest.

The origin of this receptor is a woman aged 70-85 years who had recovered from COVID-19. The sample was peripheral blood. This receptor chain uses TRBV27 and TRBJ2-4; tentative D gene TRBD2, with 5 bases matching. The bases are TGTGCCAGCAGTTTATCAACGGCGGGTCGCTCAAAAAACATTCAGTACTTC. Its protein reads: CASSLSTAGRSKNIQYF.